The clone carrying this TCR beta chain turned up a few times. The CDR3 loop spans 15 amino acids. Germline values: CDR1 MNHEY, CDR2 SVGEGT. V gave up 6 bases and J gave up 5 bases, with 17 bases separating them. These data originate in a study of control samples from healthy donors and cancer patients. Here immunoSEQ multiplex PCR was the method, and the copy in TCRdb shows in-frame clones only, minus some. The sample has 100,000 or so clones; just over 90% are singletons. The genes are TRBV6-2 or TRBV6-3 and TRBJ1-5; no clear D gene. Material for sequencing was blood. This sequence was found in a woman between 18 and 29 years old in good health. The CDR3 DNA reads as TGTGCCAGCAGCCGACCGACATTTTCTTATCAGCCCCAGCATTTT. Residues: CASSRPTFSYQPQHF.